Listed below are T cell receptor beta chains from one sample, sequenced in a study of cytomegalovirus exposure and HLA in healthy donors. Assay used: immunoSEQ multiplex PCR; TCRdb lists only in-frame clones, some missing. The sample has some 130,000 clones, roughly three quarters seen once; the top ten hold around 2.2%. Sample: PBMCs. These receptor sequences come from a man aged 25 to 40 in good health and CMV-seronegative. Both conserved end residues are part of each CDR3. Each record gives: CDR3 length, J gene, V gene, clone size, D gene, CDR3 protein, CDR3 DNA. A D gene is named only where the DNA matches it firmly. Size values are once, few and many counts, or a class for expanded clones, and some rows have none.

cdr3_length: 16; j_call: TRBJ2-1; v_call: TRBV7-9; clone_size: .; d_call: TRBD2; cdr3_aa: CASRIEAGGSYNEQFF; cdr3_nt: TGTGCCAGCAGAATTGAAGCGGGAGGCTCCTACAATGAGCAGTTCTTC
cdr3_length: 15; j_call: TRBJ2-3; v_call: TRBV7-6; clone_size: few; d_call: .; cdr3_aa: CASSPLQTGTDTQYF; cdr3_nt: TGTGCCAGCAGCCCATTACAAACAGGGACAGATACGCAGTATTTT
cdr3_length: 12; j_call: TRBJ2-1; v_call: TRBV28; clone_size: once; d_call: .; cdr3_aa: CASSLDGKGQFF; cdr3_nt: TGTGCCAGCAGTCTCGACGGGAAGGGGCAGTTCTTC
cdr3_length: 15; j_call: TRBJ2-1; v_call: TRBV7-6; clone_size: .; d_call: TRBD1; cdr3_aa: CASSRDREIYNEQFF; cdr3_nt: TGTGCCAGCAGCAGGGACAGGGAGATCTACAATGAGCAGTTCTTC
cdr3_length: 14; j_call: TRBJ2-5; v_call: TRBV2; clone_size: once; d_call: .; cdr3_aa: CASARALGVETQYF; cdr3_nt: TGTGCCAGCGCCCGAGCGCTAGGCGTAGAGACCCAGTACTTC
cdr3_length: 17; j_call: TRBJ2-1; v_call: TRBV5-6; clone_size: .; d_call: TRBD1; cdr3_aa: CASSFSVGQGLYNEQFF; cdr3_nt: TGTGCCAGCAGCTTTAGCGTGGGACAGGGCCTTTACAATGAGCAGTTCTTC
cdr3_length: 16; j_call: TRBJ2-1; v_call: TRBV5-4; clone_size: few; d_call: .; cdr3_aa: CASSLGTGTLENEQFF; cdr3_nt: TGTGCCAGCAGCTTGGGGACCGGGACTCTCGAAAATGAGCAGTTCTTC
cdr3_length: 17; j_call: TRBJ2-7; v_call: TRBV7-9; clone_size: .; d_call: .; cdr3_aa: CSSSLGLRAQTSYEQYF; cdr3_nt: TGTTCCAGCAGCTTAGGGTTGAGGGCACAGACCTCCTACGAGCAGTACTTC
cdr3_length: 12; j_call: TRBJ2-3; v_call: TRBV5-4; clone_size: .; d_call: .; cdr3_aa: CASSPGTDTQYF; cdr3_nt: TGTGCCAGCAGCCCTGGCACAGATACGCAGTATTTT
cdr3_length: 15; j_call: TRBJ2-1; v_call: TRBV7-9; clone_size: .; d_call: .; cdr3_aa: CASSLRGSTTNEQFF; cdr3_nt: TGTGCCAGCAGCTTACGTGGGAGCACCACTAATGAGCAGTTCTTC
cdr3_length: 16; j_call: TRBJ1-2; v_call: TRBV5-1; clone_size: .; d_call: .; cdr3_aa: CASSSTRFTGSYGYTF; cdr3_nt: TGCGCCAGCAGCTCAACTAGGTTTACAGGGTCCTATGGCTACACCTTC
cdr3_length: 13; j_call: TRBJ2-7; v_call: TRBV5-6; clone_size: .; d_call: .; cdr3_aa: CASSFLGSYEQYF; cdr3_nt: TGTGCCAGCAGCTTCCTTGGCAGTTACGAGCAGTACTTC
cdr3_length: 15; j_call: TRBJ1-6; v_call: TRBV10-1; clone_size: .; d_call: TRBD1; cdr3_aa: CASSAGGLGNSPLHF; cdr3_nt: TGCGCCAGCAGCGCAGGGGGCTTGGGAAACTCACCCCTCCACTTT
cdr3_length: 15; j_call: TRBJ1-3; v_call: TRBV11-3; clone_size: .; d_call: .; cdr3_aa: CASSLSGGSGNTIYF; cdr3_nt: TGTGCCAGCAGCTTATCCGGAGGCTCCGGAAACACCATATATTTT
cdr3_length: 15; j_call: TRBJ2-3; v_call: TRBV9; clone_size: once; d_call: TRBD1; cdr3_aa: CASSVRTGYTDTQYF; cdr3_nt: TGTGCCAGCAGCGTGAGGACAGGCTACACAGATACGCAGTATTTT
cdr3_length: 12; j_call: TRBJ2-1; v_call: TRBV27; clone_size: .; d_call: .; cdr3_aa: CASSSLTNEQFF; cdr3_nt: TGTGCCAGCAGTTCACTGACAAATGAGCAGTTCTTC
cdr3_length: 15; j_call: TRBJ2-5; v_call: TRBV6-1; clone_size: .; d_call: TRBD1; cdr3_aa: CASRDLLGGGETQYF; cdr3_nt: TGTGCCAGCAGGGACCTTTTAGGGGGCGGAGAGACCCAGTACTTC
cdr3_length: 14; j_call: TRBJ2-7; v_call: TRBV5-6; clone_size: .; d_call: .; cdr3_aa: CASSWTVTVYEQYF; cdr3_nt: TGTGCCAGCAGCTGGACAGTTACCGTTTACGAGCAGTACTTC
cdr3_length: 13; j_call: TRBJ2-7; v_call: TRBV30; clone_size: .; d_call: .; cdr3_aa: CAWSVGGPYEQYF; cdr3_nt: TGTGCCTGGAGTGTTGGCGGTCCCTACGAGCAGTACTTC
cdr3_length: 17; j_call: TRBJ1-5; v_call: TRBV6-1; clone_size: .; d_call: .; cdr3_aa: CASREPQGIYSNQPQHF; cdr3_nt: TGTGCCAGCAGGGAACCTCAGGGAATTTATAGCAATCAGCCCCAGCATTTT
cdr3_length: 16; j_call: TRBJ2-1; v_call: TRBV2; clone_size: .; d_call: TRBD1; cdr3_aa: CASRAYRQGARHEQFF; cdr3_nt: TGTGCCAGCAGAGCCTACCGACAGGGGGCTAGACATGAGCAGTTCTTC
cdr3_length: 16; j_call: TRBJ2-3; v_call: TRBV19; clone_size: .; d_call: .; cdr3_aa: CASSRRAGQGRDTQYF; cdr3_nt: TGTGCCAGTAGTAGGAGGGCAGGGCAGGGTAGAGATACGCAGTATTTT
cdr3_length: 16; j_call: TRBJ1-5; v_call: TRBV5-1; clone_size: once; d_call: TRBD1; cdr3_aa: CASSWGAGGSNQPQHF; cdr3_nt: TGCGCCAGCAGCTGGGGAGCAGGGGGGAGCAATCAGCCCCAGCATTTT
cdr3_length: 14; j_call: TRBJ2-7; v_call: TRBV28; clone_size: .; d_call: .; cdr3_aa: CASSYRAMGREQYF; cdr3_nt: TGTGCCAGCAGCTACCGTGCAATGGGGCGCGAGCAGTACTTC
cdr3_length: 16; j_call: TRBJ1-6; v_call: TRBV25-1; clone_size: .; d_call: TRBD1; cdr3_aa: CASKGGGQGINSPLHF; cdr3_nt: TGTGCCAGCAAAGGTGGGGGACAGGGCATCAATTCACCCCTCCACTTT
cdr3_length: 15; j_call: TRBJ1-2; v_call: TRBV6-5; clone_size: once; d_call: .; cdr3_aa: CASSLWDKDNYGYTF; cdr3_nt: TGTGCCAGCAGTCTCTGGGACAAAGATAACTATGGCTACACCTTC
cdr3_length: 15; j_call: TRBJ2-1; v_call: TRBV6-8; clone_size: few; d_call: .; cdr3_aa: CASSYGGDLYNEQFF; cdr3_nt: TGTGCCAGCAGTTACGGCGGGGATCTATACAATGAGCAGTTCTTC
cdr3_length: 15; j_call: TRBJ2-1; v_call: TRBV4-1; clone_size: .; d_call: .; cdr3_aa: CASSQGYREANEQFF; cdr3_nt: TGCGCCAGCAGCCAAGGTTATCGAGAAGCAAATGAGCAGTTCTTC
cdr3_length: 13; j_call: TRBJ1-1; v_call: TRBV30; clone_size: .; d_call: .; cdr3_aa: CAWSVGANTEAFF; cdr3_nt: TGTGCCTGGAGTGTTGGAGCCAACACTGAAGCTTTCTTT
cdr3_length: 17; j_call: TRBJ2-3; v_call: TRBV5-1; clone_size: .; d_call: .; cdr3_aa: CASSLAVTGRGTDTQYF; cdr3_nt: TGCGCCAGCAGCTTGGCCGTAACAGGGAGGGGGACAGATACGCAGTATTTT
cdr3_length: 18; j_call: TRBJ1-1; v_call: TRBV7-2; clone_size: .; d_call: TRBD1; cdr3_aa: CASSLAGFRDRVYGTAFF; cdr3_nt: TGTGCCAGCAGCTTAGCTGGTTTCCGGGACAGGGTGTACGGTACGGCTTTCTTT
cdr3_length: 13; j_call: TRBJ1-2; v_call: TRBV28; clone_size: .; d_call: TRBD1; cdr3_aa: CASSSTTGSGYTF; cdr3_nt: TGTGCCAGCAGCTCCACGACAGGGTCTGGCTACACCTTC
cdr3_length: 16; j_call: TRBJ2-6; v_call: TRBV28; clone_size: once; d_call: TRBD2; cdr3_aa: CASSSGDISGANVLTF; cdr3_nt: TGTGCCAGCTCTAGCGGTGACATCTCTGGGGCCAACGTCCTGACTTTC
cdr3_length: 14; j_call: TRBJ1-5; v_call: TRBV10-1; clone_size: .; d_call: .; cdr3_aa: CASSETGLGQPQHF; cdr3_nt: TGCGCCAGCAGTGAAACAGGGTTGGGTCAGCCCCAGCATTTT
cdr3_length: 14; j_call: TRBJ1-2; v_call: TRBV28; clone_size: .; d_call: .; cdr3_aa: CASSRPTGLGGYTF; cdr3_nt: TGTGCCAGCAGTCGCCCAACAGGGCTCGGTGGCTACACCTTC
cdr3_length: 13; j_call: TRBJ1-1; v_call: TRBV18; clone_size: .; d_call: .; cdr3_aa: CASSAGGDTEAFF; cdr3_nt: TGTGCCAGCTCAGCCGGGGGGGACACTGAAGCTTTCTTT
cdr3_length: 15; j_call: TRBJ1-2; v_call: TRBV19; clone_size: .; d_call: .; cdr3_aa: CASSTPTGANYGYTF; cdr3_nt: TGTGCCAGTAGTACCCCGACAGGCGCTAACTATGGCTACACCTTC
cdr3_length: 14; j_call: TRBJ2-1; v_call: TRBV19; clone_size: once; d_call: .; cdr3_aa: CASRGSGVYNEQFF; cdr3_nt: TGTGCCAGTCGTGGTAGCGGAGTATACAATGAGCAGTTCTTC
cdr3_length: 14; j_call: TRBJ1-5; v_call: TRBV7-6; clone_size: few; d_call: TRBD1; cdr3_aa: CASSPGQQHQPQHF; cdr3_nt: TGTGCCAGCAGCCCGGGACAGCAACATCAGCCCCAGCATTTT
cdr3_length: 15; j_call: TRBJ1-5; v_call: TRBV13; clone_size: once; d_call: TRBD1; cdr3_aa: CASSLGTGAGQPQHF; cdr3_nt: TGTGCCAGCAGCCTAGGGACAGGAGCTGGTCAGCCCCAGCATTTT
cdr3_length: 16; j_call: TRBJ1-2; v_call: TRBV6-5; clone_size: .; d_call: .; cdr3_aa: CASSYSIGGLGYGYTF; cdr3_nt: TGTGCCAGCAGTTACTCGATTGGGGGCCTTGGCTATGGCTACACCTTC
cdr3_length: 15; j_call: TRBJ1-2; v_call: TRBV6-5; clone_size: .; d_call: TRBD1; cdr3_aa: CASRGQGTSNYGYTF; cdr3_nt: TGTGCCAGCAGAGGACAGGGGACCTCTAACTATGGCTACACCTTC
cdr3_length: 16; j_call: TRBJ2-5; v_call: TRBV10-3; clone_size: .; d_call: TRBD2; cdr3_aa: CAISEAGLAAQETQYF; cdr3_nt: TGTGCCATCAGTGAGGCGGGACTAGCGGCCCAAGAGACCCAGTACTTC
cdr3_length: 15; j_call: TRBJ2-1; v_call: TRBV19; clone_size: .; d_call: TRBD2; cdr3_aa: CASSSLAVSYNEQFF; cdr3_nt: TGTGCCAGTAGTAGCCTAGCGGTATCCTACAATGAGCAGTTCTTC
cdr3_length: 14; j_call: TRBJ1-5; v_call: TRBV28; clone_size: .; d_call: .; cdr3_aa: CASRLGGYNQPQHF; cdr3_nt: TGTGCCAGCAGGTTAGGGGGGTACAATCAGCCCCAGCATTTT
cdr3_length: 13; j_call: TRBJ2-7; v_call: TRBV5-1; clone_size: once; d_call: TRBD1; cdr3_aa: CASNRQGMGEQYF; cdr3_nt: TGCGCCAGCAACAGACAGGGAATGGGCGAGCAGTACTTC
cdr3_length: 14; j_call: TRBJ2-5; v_call: TRBV9; clone_size: .; d_call: .; cdr3_aa: CASRPGNGGETQYF; cdr3_nt: TGTGCCAGCAGACCCGGGAATGGGGGGGAGACCCAGTACTTC
cdr3_length: 14; j_call: TRBJ2-3; v_call: TRBV2; clone_size: .; d_call: .; cdr3_aa: CASSPGNAPDTQYF; cdr3_nt: TGTGCCAGCAGCCCGGGGAATGCCCCAGATACGCAGTATTTT
cdr3_length: 13; j_call: TRBJ2-1; v_call: TRBV27; clone_size: .; d_call: .; cdr3_aa: CASSPGQINEQFF; cdr3_nt: TGTGCCAGCAGCCCCGGACAGATCAATGAGCAGTTCTTC
cdr3_length: 13; j_call: TRBJ2-1; v_call: TRBV13; clone_size: .; d_call: .; cdr3_aa: CASSKIPGDEQFF; cdr3_nt: TGTGCCAGCAGCAAAATTCCCGGAGATGAGCAGTTCTTC
cdr3_length: 17; j_call: TRBJ1-1; v_call: TRBV27; clone_size: .; d_call: TRBD1; cdr3_aa: CASSLRTGLTVNTEAFF; cdr3_nt: TGTGCCAGCAGTCTGAGGACAGGGCTGACGGTGAACACTGAAGCTTTCTTT
cdr3_length: 14; j_call: TRBJ2-3; v_call: TRBV7-2; clone_size: .; d_call: TRBD2; cdr3_aa: CASSLGGSADTQYF; cdr3_nt: TGTGCCAGCAGCTTAGGCGGGAGTGCAGATACGCAGTATTTT
cdr3_length: 16; j_call: TRBJ1-3; v_call: TRBV5-1; clone_size: .; d_call: TRBD1; cdr3_aa: CASSSGQGSGGNTIYF; cdr3_nt: TGCGCCAGCAGCTCTGGACAGGGTAGTGGTGGAAACACCATATATTTT
cdr3_length: 15; j_call: TRBJ2-2; v_call: TRBV28; clone_size: .; d_call: .; cdr3_aa: CASSLGTPGNGELFF; cdr3_nt: TGTGCCAGCAGTTTGGGGACACCGGGAAACGGGGAGCTGTTTTTT
cdr3_length: 13; j_call: TRBJ1-5; v_call: TRBV19; clone_size: .; d_call: .; cdr3_aa: CASSIELLPPQHF; cdr3_nt: TGTGCCAGTAGTATAGAACTCTTACCCCCCCAGCATTTT